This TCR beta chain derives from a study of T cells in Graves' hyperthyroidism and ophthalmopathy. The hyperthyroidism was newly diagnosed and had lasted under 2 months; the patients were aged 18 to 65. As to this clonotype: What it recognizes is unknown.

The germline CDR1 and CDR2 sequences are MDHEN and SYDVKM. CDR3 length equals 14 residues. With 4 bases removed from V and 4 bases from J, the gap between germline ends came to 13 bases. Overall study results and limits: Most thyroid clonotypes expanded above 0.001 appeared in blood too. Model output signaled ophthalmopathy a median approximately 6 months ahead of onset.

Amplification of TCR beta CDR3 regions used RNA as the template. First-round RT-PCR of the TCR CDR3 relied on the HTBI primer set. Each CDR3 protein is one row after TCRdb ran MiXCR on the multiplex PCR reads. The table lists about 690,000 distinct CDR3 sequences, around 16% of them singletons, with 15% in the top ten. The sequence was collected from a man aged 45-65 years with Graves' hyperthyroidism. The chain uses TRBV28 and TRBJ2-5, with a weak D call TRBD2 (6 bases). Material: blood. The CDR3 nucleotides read TGTGCCAGCAGTTCTGGACGGCGGGGAGAGACCCAGTACTTC. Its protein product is CASSSGRRGETQYF.